This T cell receptor (beta chain) originates from a study of OX40 agonist ivuxolimab in advanced cancers. Study conclusions and caveats: There were also nonresponders showing low normalized T-cell clonal expansion.

Blood was sampled at baseline, cycle 4 day 1, and cycle 7 day 1. CDR1 is SNHLY, CDR2 FYNNEI, per germline. This CDR3 is built from 16 residues. V gave up 6 bases and J gave up 0 bases, with 15 bases separating them. Assay used: immunoSEQ multiplex PCR; TCRdb lists only in-frame clones, some missing. The sample records over 3,000 clones, approximately 80% being singletons. Details on this clone: What it recognizes is unknown.

The chain joins TRBV2 to TRBJ2-4; TRBD1 might be the D (5 bases). The clonotype originates from an adult with an advanced solid tumor such as melanoma, head and neck, liver or kidney cancer. Material: CD4+ or CD8+ T cells sorted from blood, obtained in a trial of the OX40 agonist ivuxolimab. CDR3 sequence: CASRGTGTLAKNIQYF. CDR3 nucleotides: TGTGCCAGCAGGGGAACAGGAACACTAGCCAAAAACATTCAGTACTTC.